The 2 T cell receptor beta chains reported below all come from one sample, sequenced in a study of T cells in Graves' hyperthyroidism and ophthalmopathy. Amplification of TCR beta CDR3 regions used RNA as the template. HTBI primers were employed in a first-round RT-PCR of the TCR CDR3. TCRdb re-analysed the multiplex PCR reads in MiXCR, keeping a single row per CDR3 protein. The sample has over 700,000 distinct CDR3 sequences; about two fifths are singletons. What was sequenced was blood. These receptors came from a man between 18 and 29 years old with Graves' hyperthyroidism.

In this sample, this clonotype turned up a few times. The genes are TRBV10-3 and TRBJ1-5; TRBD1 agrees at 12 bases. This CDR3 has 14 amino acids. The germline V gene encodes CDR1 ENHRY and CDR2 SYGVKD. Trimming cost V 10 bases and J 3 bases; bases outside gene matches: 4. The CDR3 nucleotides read TGTGCCACCGGGACAGGGGGCACCAATCAGCCCCAGCATTTT. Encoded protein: CATGTGGTNQPQHF.

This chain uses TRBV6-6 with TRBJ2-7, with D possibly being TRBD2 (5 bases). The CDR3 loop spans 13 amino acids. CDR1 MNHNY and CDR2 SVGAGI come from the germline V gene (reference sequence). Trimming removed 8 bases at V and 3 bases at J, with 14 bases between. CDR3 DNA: TGTGCCAGCGGGAAGGACTCAATCTACGAGCAGTACTTC. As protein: CASGKDSIYEQYF.